This record concerns one T cell receptor (beta chain) sequence. The entry originates in a study of shared clonotypes between healthy human individuals. Measured with immunoSEQ multiplex PCR; TCRdb has only the in-frame clones, and not every one. This sample has a few million clones, with approximately 95% found just once. The CDR3 loop spans 13 amino acids. V gave up 0 bases and J gave up 5 bases, with 7 bases separating them. The germline V gene has CDR1 MNHEY and CDR2 SVGAGI. J is TRBJ1-2 and V is TRBV6-5; D is uncertain. The clonotype comes from a man between 18 and 29 years old in good health. Some clones in this sample may be carry-over from other donors' samples. Material: naive CD4+ T cells from PBMCs. Subset described: CD45RA+ positively selected. This CDR3 reads CASSYSTAYGYTF. CDR3 in DNA: TGTGCCAGCAGTTACTCAACAGCTTATGGCTACACCTTC.